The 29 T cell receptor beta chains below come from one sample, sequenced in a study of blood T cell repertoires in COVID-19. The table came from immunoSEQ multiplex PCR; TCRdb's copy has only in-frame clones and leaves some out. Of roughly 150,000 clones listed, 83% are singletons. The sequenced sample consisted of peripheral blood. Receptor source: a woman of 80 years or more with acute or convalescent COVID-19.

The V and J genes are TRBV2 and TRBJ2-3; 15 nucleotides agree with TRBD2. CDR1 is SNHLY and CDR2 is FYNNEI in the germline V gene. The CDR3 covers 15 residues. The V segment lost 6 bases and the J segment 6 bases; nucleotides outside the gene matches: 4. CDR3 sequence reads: CASSAGLAGGDTQYF. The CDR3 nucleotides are TGTGCCAGCAGCGCCGGACTAGCGGGGGGGGATACGCAGTATTTT.

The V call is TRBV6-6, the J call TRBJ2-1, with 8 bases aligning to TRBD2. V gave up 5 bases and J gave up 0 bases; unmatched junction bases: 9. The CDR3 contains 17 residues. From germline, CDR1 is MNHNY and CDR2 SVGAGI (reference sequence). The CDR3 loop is CASSPILAGISYNEQFF. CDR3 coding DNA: TGTGCCAGCAGTCCCATCTTAGCGGGAATCTCCTACAATGAGCAGTTCTTC.

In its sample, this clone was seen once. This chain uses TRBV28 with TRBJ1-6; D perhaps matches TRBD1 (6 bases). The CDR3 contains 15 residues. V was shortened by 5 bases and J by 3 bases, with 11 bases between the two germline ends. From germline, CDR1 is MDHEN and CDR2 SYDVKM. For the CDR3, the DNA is TGTGCCAGCAGTAGTCCAGGGGACTATAATTCACCCCTCCACTTT. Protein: CASSSPGDYNSPLHF.

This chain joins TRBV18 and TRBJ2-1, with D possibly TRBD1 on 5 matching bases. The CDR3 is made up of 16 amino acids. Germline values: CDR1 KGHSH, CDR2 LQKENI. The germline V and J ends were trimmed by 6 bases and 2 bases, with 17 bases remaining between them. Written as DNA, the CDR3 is TGTGCCAGCTCTCTCCCGAGACAGATCGCCTACAATGAGCAGTTCTTC. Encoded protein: CASSLPRQIAYNEQFF.

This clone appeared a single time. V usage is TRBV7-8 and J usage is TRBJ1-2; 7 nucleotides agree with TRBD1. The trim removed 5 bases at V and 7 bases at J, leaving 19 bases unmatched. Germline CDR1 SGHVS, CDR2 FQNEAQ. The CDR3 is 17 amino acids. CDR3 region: CASSLVPQPTGSLGYTF. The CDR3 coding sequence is TGTGCCAGCAGCCTCGTTCCCCAACCGACAGGGAGCCTTGGCTACACCTTC.

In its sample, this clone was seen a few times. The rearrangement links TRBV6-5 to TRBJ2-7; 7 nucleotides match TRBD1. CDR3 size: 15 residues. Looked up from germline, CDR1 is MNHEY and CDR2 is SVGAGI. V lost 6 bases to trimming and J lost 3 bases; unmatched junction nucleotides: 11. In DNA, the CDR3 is TGTGCCAGCAGCCGACAGGGAGTCACACTCTACGAGCAGTACTTC. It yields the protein CASSRQGVTLYEQYF.

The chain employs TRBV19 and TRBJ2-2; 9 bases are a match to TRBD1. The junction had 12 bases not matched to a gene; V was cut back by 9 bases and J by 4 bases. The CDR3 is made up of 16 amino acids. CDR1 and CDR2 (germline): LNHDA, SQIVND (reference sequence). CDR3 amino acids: CASRDRVGFRTGELFF. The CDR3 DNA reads TGTGCCAGCCGGGACAGGGTAGGATTTCGCACCGGGGAGCTGTTTTTT. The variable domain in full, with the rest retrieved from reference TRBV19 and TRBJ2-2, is DGGITQSPKYLFRKEGQNVTLSCEQNLNHDAMYWYRQDPGQGLRLIYYSQIVNDFQKGDIAEGYSVSREKKESFPLTVTSAQKNPTAFYLCASRDRVGFRTGELFFGEGSRLTVL.

The CDR3 protein is CASSLVGGSTDTQYF. The CDR3 DNA follows: TGTGCCAGCAGCTTAGTTGGCGGGAGCACAGATACGCAGTATTTT. The chain joins TRBV11-2 to TRBJ2-3; D may be TRBD2 (5 bases). The V end lost 1 base, the J end lost 0 bases, and 8 bases lay between the germline ends. The germline V gene has CDR1 SGHAT and CDR2 FQNNGV. CDR3 size: 15 residues. Supplemented by reference TRBV11-2 and TRBJ2-3, the full variable domain reads EAGVAQSPRYKIIEKRQSVAFWCNPISGHATLYWYQQILGQGPKLLIQFQNNGVVDDSQLPKDRFSAERLKGVDSTLKIQPAKLEDSAVYLCASSLVGGSTDTQYFGPGTRLTVL.

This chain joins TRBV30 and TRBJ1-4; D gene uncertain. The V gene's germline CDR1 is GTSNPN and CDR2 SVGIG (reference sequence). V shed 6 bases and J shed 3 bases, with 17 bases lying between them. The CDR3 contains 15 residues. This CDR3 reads CACTNLEVSNEKLFF. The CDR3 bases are TGTGCCTGCACAAACCTGGAGGTGTCTAATGAAAAACTGTTTTTT.

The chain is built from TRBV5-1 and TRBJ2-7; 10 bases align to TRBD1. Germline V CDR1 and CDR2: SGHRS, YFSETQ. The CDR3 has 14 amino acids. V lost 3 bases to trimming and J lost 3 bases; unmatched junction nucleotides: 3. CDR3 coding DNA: TGCGCCAGCAGCTGGGGACAGGGGTTCTACGAGCAGTACTTC. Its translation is CASSWGQGFYEQYF. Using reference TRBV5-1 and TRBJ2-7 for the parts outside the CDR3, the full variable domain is KAGVTQTPRYLIKTRGQQVTLSCSPISGHRSVSWYQQTPGQGLQFLFEYFSETQRNKGNFPGRFSGRQFSNSRSEMNVSTLELGDSALYLCASSWGQGFYEQYFGPGTRLTVT.

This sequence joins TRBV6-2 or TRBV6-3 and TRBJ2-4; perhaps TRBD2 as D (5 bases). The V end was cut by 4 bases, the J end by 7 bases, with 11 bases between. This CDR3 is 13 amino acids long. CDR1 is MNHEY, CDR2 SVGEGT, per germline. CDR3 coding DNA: TGTGCCAGCAGTTTCGAGGGTTTTAACATTCAGTACTTC. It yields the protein CASSFEGFNIQYF.

CDR3: CASSQDQSGRVGYTF. CDR3 DNA: TGTGCCAGCAGCCAAGATCAATCCGGGAGAGTAGGCTACACCTTC. The chain has TRBV3-1 (or the pseudogene TRBV3-2) and TRBJ1-2; the D is unclear. The germline gives CDR1 LGHDT, CDR2 YNNKEL (reference sequence). V lost 0 bases to trimming and J lost 8 bases, with 16 bases between them. The CDR3 contains 15 residues.

This CDR3 is CASSYLYGYTF. The CDR3 DNA sequence: TGTGCCAGCAGTTACCTATATGGCTACACCTTC. The V gene is TRBV6-2 or TRBV6-3, the J gene TRBJ1-2; no definite D call. Germline CDR1 MNHEY, CDR2 SVGEGT. The CDR3 covers 11 residues. V was pared by 2 bases and J by 5 bases, with 3 bases between.

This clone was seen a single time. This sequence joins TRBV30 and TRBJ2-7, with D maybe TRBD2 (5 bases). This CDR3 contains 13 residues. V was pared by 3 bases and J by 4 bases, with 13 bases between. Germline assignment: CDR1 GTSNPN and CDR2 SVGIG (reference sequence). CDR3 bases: TGTGCCTGGAGCCCCGGCGGGTGGTACGAGCAGTACTTC. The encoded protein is CAWSPGGWYEQYF.

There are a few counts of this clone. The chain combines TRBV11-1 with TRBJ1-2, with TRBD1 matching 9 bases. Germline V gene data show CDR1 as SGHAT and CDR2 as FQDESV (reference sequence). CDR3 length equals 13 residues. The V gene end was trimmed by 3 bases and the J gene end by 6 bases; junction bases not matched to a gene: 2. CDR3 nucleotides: TGTGCCAGCAGCTTCGACAGGGGGAATGGCTACACCTTC. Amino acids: CASSFDRGNGYTF.

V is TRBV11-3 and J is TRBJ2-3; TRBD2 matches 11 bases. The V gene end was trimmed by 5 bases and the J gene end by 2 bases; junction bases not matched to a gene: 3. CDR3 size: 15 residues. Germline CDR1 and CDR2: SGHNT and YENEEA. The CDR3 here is CASSPGLADTDTQYF. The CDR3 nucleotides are TGTGCCAGCAGCCCGGGACTAGCGGACACAGATACGCAGTATTTT.

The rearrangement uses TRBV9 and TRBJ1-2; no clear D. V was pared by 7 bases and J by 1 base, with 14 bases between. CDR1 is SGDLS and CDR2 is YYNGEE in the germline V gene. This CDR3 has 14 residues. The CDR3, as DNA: TGTGCCAGCGGCCAAAACCAGTATAACTATGGCTACACCTTC. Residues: CASGQNQYNYGYTF.

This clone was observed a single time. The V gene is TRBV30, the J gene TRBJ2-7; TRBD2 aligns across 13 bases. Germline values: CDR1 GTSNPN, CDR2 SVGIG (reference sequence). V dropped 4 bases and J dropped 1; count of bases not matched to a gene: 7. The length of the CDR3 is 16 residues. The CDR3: CAWKLAGGLNSYEQYF. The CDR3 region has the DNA TGTGCCTGGAAACTAGCGGGGGGGCTGAATTCCTACGAGCAGTACTTC. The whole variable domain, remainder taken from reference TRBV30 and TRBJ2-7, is SQTIHQWPATLVQPVGSPLSLECTVEGTSNPNLYWYRQAAGRGLQLLFYSVGIGQISSEVPQNLSASRPQDRQFILSSKKLLLSDSGFYLCAWKLAGGLNSYEQYFGPGTRLTVT.

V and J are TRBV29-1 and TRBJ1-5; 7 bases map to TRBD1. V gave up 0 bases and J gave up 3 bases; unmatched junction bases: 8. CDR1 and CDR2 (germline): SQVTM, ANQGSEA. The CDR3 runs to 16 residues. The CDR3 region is CSVEDDRVSTNQPQHF. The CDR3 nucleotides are TGCAGCGTTGAAGATGACAGGGTGTCCACCAATCAGCCCCAGCATTTT. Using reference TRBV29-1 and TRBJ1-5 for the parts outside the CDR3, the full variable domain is SAVISQKPSRDICQRGTSLTIQCQVDSQVTMMFWYRQQPGQSLTLIATANQGSEATYESGFVIDKFPISRPNLTFSTLTVSNMSPEDSSIYLCSVEDDRVSTNQPQHFGDGTRLSIL.

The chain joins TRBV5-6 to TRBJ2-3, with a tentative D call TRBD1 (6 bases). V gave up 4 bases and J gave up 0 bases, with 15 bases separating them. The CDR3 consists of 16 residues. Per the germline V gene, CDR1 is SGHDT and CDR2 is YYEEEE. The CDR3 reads CASSPGVRGSTDTQYF. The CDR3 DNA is TGTGCCAGCAGCCCAGGGGTGAGGGGGAGCACAGATACGCAGTATTTT.

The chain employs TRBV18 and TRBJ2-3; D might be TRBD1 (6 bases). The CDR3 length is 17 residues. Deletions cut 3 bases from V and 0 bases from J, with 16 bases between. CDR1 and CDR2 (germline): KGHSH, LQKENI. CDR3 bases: TGTGCCAGCTCACCCGTGGGACACTCCCCTAGCACAGATACGCAGTATTTT. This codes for CASSPVGHSPSTDTQYF.

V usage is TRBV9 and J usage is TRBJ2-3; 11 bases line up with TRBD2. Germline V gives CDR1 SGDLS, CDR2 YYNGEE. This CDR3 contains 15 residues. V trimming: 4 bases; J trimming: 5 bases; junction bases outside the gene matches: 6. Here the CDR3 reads CASSPIGLAGDTQYF. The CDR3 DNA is TGTGCCAGCAGCCCCATCGGACTAGCGGGAGATACGCAGTATTTT.

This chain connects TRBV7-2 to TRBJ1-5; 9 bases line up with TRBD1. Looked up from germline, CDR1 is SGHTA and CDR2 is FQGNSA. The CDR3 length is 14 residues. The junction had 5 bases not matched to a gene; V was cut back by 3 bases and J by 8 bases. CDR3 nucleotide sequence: TGTGCCAGCAGCTTCACAGGGGGCCGGGAGCCCCAGCATTTT. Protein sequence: CASSFTGGREPQHF. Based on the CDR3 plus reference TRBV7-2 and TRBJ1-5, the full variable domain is GAGVSQSPSNKVTEKGKDVELRCDPISGHTALYWYRQSLGQGLEFLIYFQGNSAPDKSGLPSDRFSAERTGGSVSTLTIQRTQQEDSAVYLCASSFTGGREPQHFGDGTRLSIL.

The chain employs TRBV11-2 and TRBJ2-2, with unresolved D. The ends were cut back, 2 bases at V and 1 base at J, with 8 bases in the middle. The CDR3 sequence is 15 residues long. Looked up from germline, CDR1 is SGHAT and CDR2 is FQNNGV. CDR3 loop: CASSLLHGNTGELFF. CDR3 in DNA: TGTGCCAGCAGCTTATTGCACGGGAACACCGGGGAGCTGTTTTTT.

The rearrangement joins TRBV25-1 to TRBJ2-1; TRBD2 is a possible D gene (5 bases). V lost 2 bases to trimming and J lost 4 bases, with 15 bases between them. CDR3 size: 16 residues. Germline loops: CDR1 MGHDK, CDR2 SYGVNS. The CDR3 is CASSETAAADYNEQFF. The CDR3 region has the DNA TGTGCCAGCAGTGAAACAGCGGCAGCCGATTACAATGAGCAGTTCTTC.

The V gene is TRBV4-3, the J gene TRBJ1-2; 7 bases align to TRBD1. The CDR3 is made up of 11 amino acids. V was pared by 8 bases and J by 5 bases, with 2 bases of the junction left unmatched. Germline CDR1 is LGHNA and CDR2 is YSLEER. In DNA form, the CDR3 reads TGCGCCAGCGACAGGGTATATGGCTACACCTTC. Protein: CASDRVYGYTF.

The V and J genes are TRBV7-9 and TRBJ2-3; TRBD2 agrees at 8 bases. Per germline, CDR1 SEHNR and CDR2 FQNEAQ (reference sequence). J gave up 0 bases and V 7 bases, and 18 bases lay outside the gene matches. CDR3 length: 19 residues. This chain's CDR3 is CASNTPTRSGRASTDTQYF. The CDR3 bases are TGTGCCAGCAACACCCCCACCAGAAGCGGGAGAGCTAGCACAGATACGCAGTATTTT.

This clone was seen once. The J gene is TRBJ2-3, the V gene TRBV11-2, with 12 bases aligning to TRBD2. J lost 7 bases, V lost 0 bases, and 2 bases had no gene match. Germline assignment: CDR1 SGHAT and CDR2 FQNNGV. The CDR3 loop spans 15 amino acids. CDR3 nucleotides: TGTGCCAGCAGCTTAGACACTAGCGGGGGGTATACGCAGTATTTT. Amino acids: CASSLDTSGGYTQYF.

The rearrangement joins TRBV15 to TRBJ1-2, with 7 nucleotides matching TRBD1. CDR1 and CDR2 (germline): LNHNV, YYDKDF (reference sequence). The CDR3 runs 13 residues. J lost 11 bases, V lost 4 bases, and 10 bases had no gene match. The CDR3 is CATSNPGDSSYTF. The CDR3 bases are TGTGCCACCAGCAACCCAGGGGACAGCAGTTACACCTTC. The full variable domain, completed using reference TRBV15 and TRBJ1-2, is DAMVIQNPRYQVTQFGKPVTLSCSQTLNHNVMYWYQQKSSQAPKLLFHYYDKDFNNEADTPDNFQSRRPNTSFCFLDIRSPGLGDTAMYLCATSNPGDSSYTFGSGTRLTVV.